Here is one T cell receptor (beta chain) with its context. The data stem from a study of blood T cell repertoires in COVID-19. As for the study in general: PBMCs, B-cell-depleted T cells, or T cells were the source of the cDNA or gDNA that made up the material.

Sequencing was performed with immunoSEQ multiplex PCR; in TCRdb, only in-frame clones are kept and a portion is missing. This sample has about 310,000 clones, with roughly nine tenths found just once. Looked up from germline, CDR1 is SGHAT and CDR2 is FQNNGV. V lost 1 base, J lost 0 bases, and 13 bases lay in between. The CDR3 totals 17 residues. The sample was PBMCs or T cells enriched from blood (not recorded which). The V and J genes are TRBV11-2 and TRBJ2-1; perhaps TRBD2 as D (6 bases). The receptor was isolated from a woman aged 30 to 39 who had recovered from COVID-19. CDR3 sequence (DNA): TGTGCCAGCAGCTTAGTGTTTGGCGGGACCTCCTACAATGAGCAGTTCTTC. It is translated as CASSLVFGGTSYNEQFF.